These 20 T cell receptor beta chains share one sample of origin, sequenced in a study of sequential checkpoint blockade in melanoma. TCRdb keeps only in-frame clones here, not all; method: immunoSEQ multiplex PCR. The table lists about 20,000 clones, roughly 82% of them singletons, with under 65% in the top ten. Described treatment: randomized to nivolumab then ipilimumab (arm A) or the reverse (arm B). The sequenced sample was CD8+ T cells sorted from blood (inferred from file names), obtained from a patient given nivolumab and ipilimumab in sequence. Source of these receptors: a human donor with melanoma.

V usage is TRBV5-8 and J usage is TRBJ1-5; no firm D call. The CDR3 extends over 15 amino acids. The V gene's germline CDR1 is SGHTS and CDR2 YDEGEE. Trimming pared 1 base from V and 0 bases from J, leaving 8 bases between. CDR3 DNA sequence: TGTGCCAGCAGCTTGCGAGAATATAGCAATCAGCCCCAGCATTTT. Residues: CASSLREYSNQPQHF.

The rearrangement links TRBV19 to TRBJ1-1, with D possibly matching TRBD1 (6 bases). Per the germline V gene, CDR1 is LNHDA and CDR2 is SQIVND (reference sequence). V lost 6 bases, J lost 0 bases, and 17 bases lay in between. This CDR3 has 16 amino acids. The CDR3 spells CASRNKGGGMNTEAFF. The CDR3 DNA sequence: TGTGCCAGTAGGAACAAGGGGGGGGGTATGAACACTGAAGCTTTCTTT. Looking up the rest from reference TRBV19 and TRBJ1-1 gives the full variable domain: DGGITQSPKYLFRKEGQNVTLSCEQNLNHDAMYWYRQDPGQGLRLIYYSQIVNDFQKGDIAEGYSVSREKKESFPLTVTSAQKNPTAFYLCASRNKGGGMNTEAFFGQGTRLTVV.

The V gene is TRBV7-6, the J gene TRBJ2-5; weak D call: TRBD1 (5 bases). The J call may be wrong; the DNA end is better matched by TRBJ2-7. The CDR3 spans 14 residues. Germline V gene data show CDR1 as SGHVS and CDR2 as FNYEAQ. CDR3 bases: TGTGCCAGCAGCTCGGACACGGATGGGTACGAGCAGTACTTC. As protein: CASSSDTDGYEQYF.

The V call is TRBV6-5, the J call TRBJ1-6; D not certain. This CDR3 region has 14 residues. CDR1 is MNHEY, CDR2 SVGAGI, per germline. V lost 6 bases and J lost 3, with 9 bases in between. The CDR3: CASRDRDYNSPLHF. For the CDR3, the DNA is TGTGCCAGCAGGGACCGGGACTATAATTCACCCCTCCACTTT.

This clone was detected only once. This rearrangement joins TRBV4-3 to TRBJ1-4; D possibly corresponds to TRBD1 (5 bases). The CDR3 runs 17 residues. V shed 2 bases and J shed 0 bases, with 13 bases lying between them. The germline V gene encodes CDR1 LGHNA and CDR2 YSLEER. CDR3 region: CASSQIFQGPTNEKLFF. CDR3 in DNA: TGCGCCAGCAGCCAAATATTTCAGGGTCCAACTAATGAAAAACTGTTTTTT.

CDR3: CATSQGGLYEQYF. The CDR3 nucleotides are TGTGCCACCTCACAAGGGGGCCTCTACGAGCAGTACTTC. The chain has TRBV27 and TRBJ2-7, with TRBD1 identical over 7 bases. There are 13 residues in the CDR3. Losses at the gene ends were 10 bases for V and 3 bases for J; bases not matched to a gene: 9. Per the germline V gene, CDR1 is MNHEY and CDR2 is SMNVEV (reference sequence).

V gene TRBV4-3 combines with J gene TRBJ1-3; D might be TRBD1 (5 bases). Germline CDR1 and CDR2: LGHNA and YSLEER. The ends were cut back, 0 bases at V and 9 bases at J, with 18 bases in the middle. This CDR3 has 16 amino acids. CDR3 nucleotide sequence: TGCGCCAGCAGCCAAGATCAACTGGGGCGGTCGGGCACCATATATTTT. The encoded protein is CASSQDQLGRSGTIYF.

V is TRBV12-5 and J is TRBJ2-7; 7 nucleotides align to TRBD2. CDR1 is LGHNT, CDR2 FRNRAP, per germline. With V trimmed by 4 bases and J by 6 bases, 15 bases remained unmatched. The CDR3 runs to 16 residues. The CDR3 sequence: CASGSQPPAGVSEQYF. CDR3 DNA sequence: TGTGCTAGTGGTTCACAACCTCCGGCGGGGGTCAGCGAGCAGTACTTC.

The CDR3 DNA reads as TGTGCCAGCAGCCTGCCAGGGGGCACTGAAGCTTTCTTT. This gives the protein CASSLPGGTEAFF. The rearrangement uses TRBV7-8 and TRBJ1-1; 7 nucleotides align to TRBD1. The CDR3 contains 13 residues. Looked up from germline, CDR1 is SGHVS and CDR2 is FQNEAQ. The trim removed 5 bases at V and 4 bases at J, leaving 4 bases unmatched. The full variable domain, rest sourced from reference TRBV7-8 and TRBJ1-1, is GAGVSQSPRYKVAKRGQDVALRCDPISGHVSLFWYQQALGQGPEFLTYFQNEAQLDKSGLPSDRFFAERPEGSVSTLKIQRTQQEDSAVYLCASSLPGGTEAFFGQGTRLTVV.

The chain employs TRBV9 and TRBJ1-1; 8 bases match TRBD1. Per the germline V gene, CDR1 is SGDLS and CDR2 is YYNGEE. The CDR3 spans 15 residues. J gave up 5 bases and V 4 bases, and 10 bases lay outside the gene matches. In DNA form, the CDR3 reads TGTGCCAGCAGCCCGATGACAGGGGAGGGTACTGAAGCTTTCTTT. It yields the protein CASSPMTGEGTEAFF.

The V call is TRBV5-1, the J call TRBJ2-1; possibly TRBD1 for D (6 bases). Germline-derived CDR1 and CDR2 are SGHRS and YFSETQ. Trimming took 2 bases from V and 6 from J, leaving 9 bases between them. This CDR3 has 13 amino acids. The CDR3 spells CASSFRGTNEQFF. CDR3 in DNA: TGCGCCAGCAGCTTTAGGGGGACCAATGAGCAGTTCTTC.

This clone was seen once. The chain recombines TRBV6-5 with TRBJ1-3; the D gene is possibly TRBD1 (6 bases). V gave up 6 bases and J gave up 3 bases, with 15 bases separating them. Looked up from germline, CDR1 is MNHEY and CDR2 is SVGAGI. The CDR3 length is 15 residues. The CDR3 coding sequence is TGTGCCAGCAGGACAATAGGACAGTTTGGAAACACCATATATTTT. Its translation is CASRTIGQFGNTIYF.

The chain is built from TRBV6-5 and TRBJ1-2; D not resolved. This CDR3 has 14 residues. Germline CDR1 is MNHEY and CDR2 is SVGAGI. V shed 0 bases and J shed 7 bases, with 12 bases lying between them. The CDR3 sequence is CASSYSNAALGYTF. CDR3 nucleotide sequence: TGTGCCAGCAGTTACTCGAATGCGGCCCTTGGCTACACCTTC.

This clone was seen only once. The chain couples TRBV28 to TRBJ1-5; possibly TRBD1 for D (5 bases). V was cut by 3 bases and J by 5 bases, with 20 bases left in between. The germline V gene encodes CDR1 MDHEN and CDR2 SYDVKM. The CDR3 covers 17 residues. Here the CDR3 reads CASSFARTRLVYQPQHF. The CDR3, as DNA: TGTGCCAGCAGTTTCGCCCGGACAAGACTAGTTTATCAGCCCCAGCATTTT.

V usage is TRBV15 and J usage is TRBJ2-5; D not certain. The length of the CDR3 is 18 residues. Germline lookup yields CDR1 LNHNV and CDR2 YYDKDF (reference sequence). Trimming took 4 bases from V and 5 from J, leaving 26 bases between them. CDR3: CATSKTNIRLLVAETQYF. The CDR3 bases are TGTGCCACCAGCAAAACTAATATTAGACTGTTGGTAGCCGAGACCCAGTACTTC.

A single count supports this clone. The rearrangement uses TRBV28 and TRBJ2-7, with D perhaps TRBD1 (7 bases). The CDR3 is made up of 14 amino acids. The V gene lost 2 bases and the J gene lost 2 bases, with 10 bases spanning the gap. The V gene's germline CDR1 is MDHEN and CDR2 SYDVKM. The CDR3 reads CASSLGRGAYEQYF. The CDR3 DNA reads as TGTGCCAGCAGTTTAGGCAGGGGGGCCTACGAGCAGTACTTC.

The chain employs TRBV13 and TRBJ1-1; D is undetermined. In germline, CDR1 is PRHDT, CDR2 FYEKMQ (reference sequence). Trimming removed 3 bases from V and 3 bases from J, with 8 bases in between. The CDR3 length is 13 residues. The CDR3 protein is CASSLAGDTEAFF. The CDR3 DNA is TGTGCCAGCAGCTTGGCAGGTGACACTGAAGCTTTCTTT.

The chain uses TRBV27 and TRBJ1-4; 9 nucleotides line up with TRBD1. Trimming removed 5 bases from V and 8 bases from J; junction bases left unmatched: 9. Germline loops: CDR1 MNHEY, CDR2 SMNVEV (reference sequence). This CDR3 spans 15 amino acids. The CDR3 reads CASSNTGQGSEKLFF. The CDR3 DNA sequence: TGTGCCAGCAGTAACACGGGACAGGGAAGCGAAAAACTGTTTTTT.

The chain has TRBV12-5 and TRBJ2-2; TRBD2 matches 15 bases. The CDR3 has 20 amino acids. J lost 1 base, V lost 3 bases, and 9 bases had no gene match. The germline gives CDR1 LGHNT, CDR2 FRNRAP. Here the CDR3 reads CASGFLVPGLAGGNTGELFF. The CDR3 DNA is TGTGCTAGTGGTTTCTTAGTACCGGGACTAGCGGGGGGGAACACCGGGGAGCTGTTTTTT.

The V and J genes are TRBV28 and TRBJ1-5, with 8 nucleotides matching TRBD1. The CDR3 sequence is 15 residues long. Losses at the gene ends were 2 bases for V and 7 bases for J; bases not matched to a gene: 7. Germline V gives CDR1 MDHEN, CDR2 SYDVKM. In nucleotides, the CDR3 is TGTGCCAGCAGTTTAAGGGCAGGGGGCCGACAGCCCCAGCATTTT. It codes for CASSLRAGGRQPQHF.